This TCR beta chain emerged from a study of shared clonotypes between healthy human individuals. The table came from immunoSEQ multiplex PCR; TCRdb's copy has only in-frame clones and leaves some out. The table has around 1.9 million clones, about 92% seen once. As to this clone: Its antigen is undetermined.

Trimming removed 7 bases from V and 5 bases from J; junction bases left unmatched: 7. Germline-derived CDR1 and CDR2 are SGDLS and YYNGEE. This CDR3 has 13 residues. General study points: It was only blood that was sampled, and tissue repertoires likely differ. How much donors shared clonotypes was expected to be affected by sequencing depth. Naive subsets tended to show greater estimated richness than memory subsets.

In the naive CD8 group, cells lacked CD45RO and were positively selected for CCR7, so terminally differentiated effector memory CD45RA+ cells were left out. The receptor was isolated from a man between 18 and 35 years old in good health. Some clones in this sample may be carry-over from other donors' samples. Sequenced: naive CD8+ T cells from PBMCs. V gene TRBV9 combines with J gene TRBJ2-7; 9 bases map to TRBD1. The CDR3 DNA is TGTGCCAGCGGGAGGACAGGGGACGACGAGCAGTACTTC. Protein: CASGRTGDDEQYF.